Below, 6 T cell receptor beta chains from the same sample are listed, as sequenced in a study of blood T cell repertoires in COVID-19. TCRdb's table, derived via immunoSEQ multiplex PCR, lists solely in-frame clones and lacks some. The sample includes about 160,000 clones, around 84% of them seen just once. Sequencing was performed on peripheral blood. The receptors derive from a human donor with acute or convalescent COVID-19. The donor label of this sample is uncertain.

The rearrangement links TRBV6-5 to TRBJ1-1, with a weak D call TRBD1 (5 bases). The V end was cut by 0 bases, the J end by 4 bases, with 15 bases between. The CDR3 runs 16 residues. Germline V gives CDR1 MNHEY, CDR2 SVGAGI. CDR3 protein: CASSYSIQGSATEAFF. CDR3 nucleotide sequence: TGTGCCAGCAGTTACTCGATCCAGGGTTCAGCCACTGAAGCTTTCTTT.

In its sample, this clone was seen once. The chain joins TRBV11-3 to TRBJ1-1, with D possibly matching TRBD1 (5 bases). The CDR3 runs 15 residues. Per germline, CDR1 SGHNT and CDR2 YENEEA. V lost 1 base to trimming and J lost 0 bases, with 9 bases between them. The CDR3 is CASSLGGRVNTEAFF. In nucleotides, the CDR3 is TGTGCCAGCAGCTTAGGGGGCAGGGTGAACACTGAAGCTTTCTTT. The full variable domain, its missing parts supplied by reference TRBV11-3 and TRBJ1-1, is EAGVVQSPRYKIIEKKQPVAFWCNPISGHNTLYWYLQNLGQGPELLIRYENEEAVDDSQLPKDRFSAERLKGVDSTLKIQPAELGDSAVYLCASSLGGRVNTEAFFGQGTRLTVV.

The J gene is TRBJ2-5, the V gene TRBV10-1, with 8 bases that match TRBD2. V dropped 1 base and J dropped 1; count of bases not matched to a gene: 5. Germline CDR1 WNHNN, CDR2 SYGVQD (reference sequence). CDR3 size: 16 residues. CDR3 residues: CASSELSSGGQETQYF. In nucleotides, the CDR3 is TGCGCCAGCAGTGAGTTGTCGAGCGGGGGCCAAGAGACCCAGTACTTC.

This chain uses TRBV19 with TRBJ1-5; tentative D call: TRBD1 (5 bases). Deletions cut 3 bases from V and 2 bases from J, with 14 bases between. The CDR3 extends over 16 amino acids. Germline CDR1 and CDR2: LNHDA and SQIVND (reference sequence). Written as DNA, the CDR3 is TGTGCCAGTAGTATTTATGGCAGGGAGGGCAATCAGCCCCAGCATTTT. This sequence encodes CASSIYGREGNQPQHF.

This chain connects TRBV24-1 to TRBJ2-1; 7 nucleotides align to TRBD2. Germline-derived CDR1 and CDR2 are KGHDR and SFDVKD. V was pared by 7 bases and J by 12 bases, with 5 bases of the junction left unmatched. The CDR3 sequence is 11 residues long. In DNA, the CDR3 is TGTGCCACCAGATTAGCGGGTGTGCAGTTCTTC. This codes for CATRLAGVQFF.

The chain employs TRBV2 and TRBJ2-1, with TRBD2 matching 13 bases. Germline values: CDR1 SNHLY, CDR2 FYNNEI. The CDR3 runs 20 residues. CDR3 protein: CATQTRRTSGGQSSYNEQFF. In nucleotides, the CDR3 is TGTGCTACCCAAACAAGGCGGACTAGCGGGGGCCAGAGCTCCTACAATGAGCAGTTCTTC.